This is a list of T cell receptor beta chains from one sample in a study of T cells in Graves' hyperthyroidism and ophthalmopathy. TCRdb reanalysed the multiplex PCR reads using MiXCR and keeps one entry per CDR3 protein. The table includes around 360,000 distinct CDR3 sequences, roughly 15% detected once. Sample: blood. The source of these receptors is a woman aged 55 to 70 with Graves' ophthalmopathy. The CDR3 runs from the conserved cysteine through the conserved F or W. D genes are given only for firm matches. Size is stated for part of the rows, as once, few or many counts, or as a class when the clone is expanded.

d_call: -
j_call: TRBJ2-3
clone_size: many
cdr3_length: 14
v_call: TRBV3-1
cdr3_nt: TGTGCCAGCAGCCAAACTAGCTTCTCAGATACGCAGTATTTT
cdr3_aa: CASSQTSFSDTQYF

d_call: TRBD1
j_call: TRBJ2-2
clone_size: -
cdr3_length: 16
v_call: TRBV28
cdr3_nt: TGTGCCAGCAGTTCATCCTTCGGACAGGGCACCGGGGAGCTGTTTTTT
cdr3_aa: CASSSSFGQGTGELFF

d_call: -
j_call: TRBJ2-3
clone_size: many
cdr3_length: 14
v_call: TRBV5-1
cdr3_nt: TGCGCCAGCAGCTTGGATCCAGCGCCAGATACGCAGTATTTT
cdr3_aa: CASSLDPAPDTQYF

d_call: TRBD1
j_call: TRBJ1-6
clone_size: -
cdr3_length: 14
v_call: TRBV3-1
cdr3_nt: TGTGCCAGTAAAGGGGGCAGGGCCAGTTCACCCCTCCACTTT
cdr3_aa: CASKGGRASSPLHF

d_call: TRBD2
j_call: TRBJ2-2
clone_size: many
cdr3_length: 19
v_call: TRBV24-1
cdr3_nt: TGTGCCACCAGTGAACCGCCGGGACTAGCGGGAGTTAAGACCGGGGAGCTGTTTTTT
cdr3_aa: CATSEPPGLAGVKTGELFF

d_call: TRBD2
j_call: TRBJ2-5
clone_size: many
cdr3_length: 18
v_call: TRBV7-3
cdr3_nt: TGTGCCAGCAGCTCAACCGGGACTAGCGGTTTTCATCAAGAGACCCAGTACTTC
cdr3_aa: CASSSTGTSGFHQETQYF

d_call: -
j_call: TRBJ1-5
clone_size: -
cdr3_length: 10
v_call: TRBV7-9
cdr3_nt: TGTGCCAGAATCAAGAGGCCCCAGCATTTT
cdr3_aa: CARIKRPQHF

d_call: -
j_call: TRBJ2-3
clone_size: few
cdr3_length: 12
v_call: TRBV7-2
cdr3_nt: TGTGCCAGCAGAGCGGACGCCGATACGCAGTATTTT
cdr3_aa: CASRADADTQYF

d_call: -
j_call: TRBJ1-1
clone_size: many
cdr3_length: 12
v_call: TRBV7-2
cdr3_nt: TGTGCCAGCAGCTCCTTAGGGTCAGGAGCTTTCTTT
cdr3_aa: CASSSLGSGAFF

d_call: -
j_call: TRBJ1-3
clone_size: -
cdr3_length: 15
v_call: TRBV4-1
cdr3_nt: TGCGCCAGCAGCCAAGGAGCCGGGGCTGGAAACACCATATATTTT
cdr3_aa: CASSQGAGAGNTIYF

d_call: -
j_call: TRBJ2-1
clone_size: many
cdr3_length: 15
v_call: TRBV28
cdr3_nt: TGTGCCAGCAACCTCCCCGGGGGCTCCTACAATGAGCAGTTCTTC
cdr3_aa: CASNLPGGSYNEQFF

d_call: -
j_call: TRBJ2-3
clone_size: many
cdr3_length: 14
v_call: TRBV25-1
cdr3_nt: TGTGCCAGCAGTGATGTAGGGAGCACAGATACGCAGTATTTT
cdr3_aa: CASSDVGSTDTQYF

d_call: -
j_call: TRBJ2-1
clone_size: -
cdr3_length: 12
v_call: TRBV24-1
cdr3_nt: TGTGCCACCAGTGAAGTGAACAATGAGCAGTTCTTC
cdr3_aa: CATSEVNNEQFF

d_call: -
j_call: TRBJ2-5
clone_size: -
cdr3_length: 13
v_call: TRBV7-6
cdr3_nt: TGTGCCAGCACCCAGAACAGGGCGGAGACCCAGTACTTC
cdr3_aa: CASTQNRAETQYF

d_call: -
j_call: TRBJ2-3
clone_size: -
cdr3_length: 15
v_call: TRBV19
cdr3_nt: TGTGCCAGTAGTATAGGAAACGGGAAGGCAGATACGCAGTATTTT
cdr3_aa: CASSIGNGKADTQYF

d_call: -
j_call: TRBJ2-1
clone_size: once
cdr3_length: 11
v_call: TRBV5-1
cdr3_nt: TGCGCCAGCAAGAGTAACTACGAGCAGTTCTTC
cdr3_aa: CASKSNYEQFF

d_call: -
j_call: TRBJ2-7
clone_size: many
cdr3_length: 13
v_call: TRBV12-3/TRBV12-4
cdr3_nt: TGTGCCAGCAGGTCTAGAAGCTCCTACGAGCAGTACTTC
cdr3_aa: CASRSRSSYEQYF

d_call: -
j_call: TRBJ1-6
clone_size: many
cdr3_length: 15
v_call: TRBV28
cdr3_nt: TGTGCCAGCAGTGTAACAGGGAACTATAATTCACCCCTCCACTTT
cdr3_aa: CASSVTGNYNSPLHF

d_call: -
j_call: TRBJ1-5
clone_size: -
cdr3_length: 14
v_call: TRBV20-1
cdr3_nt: TGCAGTGCTAAAGGGGGACTCTCGGGTCAGCCCCAGCATTTT
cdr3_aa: CSAKGGLSGQPQHF

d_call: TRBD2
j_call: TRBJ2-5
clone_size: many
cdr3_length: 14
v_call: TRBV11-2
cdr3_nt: TGTGCCAGCAGCCCTACTAGCGTTGAAGAGACCCAGTACTTC
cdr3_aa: CASSPTSVEETQYF

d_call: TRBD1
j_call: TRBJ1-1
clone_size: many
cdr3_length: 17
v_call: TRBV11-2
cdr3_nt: TGTGCCAGCAGCTTTAAGGGAGGGGGCGCCGGGGGGGCTGAAGCTTTCTTT
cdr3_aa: CASSFKGGGAGGAEAFF

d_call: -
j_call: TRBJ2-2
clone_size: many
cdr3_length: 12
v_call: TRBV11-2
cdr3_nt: TGTGCCAGCAGTGCTCGCGTCGGGGAGCTGTTTTTT
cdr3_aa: CASSARVGELFF

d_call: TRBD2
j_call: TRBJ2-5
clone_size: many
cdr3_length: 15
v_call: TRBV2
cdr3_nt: TGTGCCAGCGGGGGCTCCGGGACTAGTGAAGAGACCCAGTACTTC
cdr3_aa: CASGGSGTSEETQYF

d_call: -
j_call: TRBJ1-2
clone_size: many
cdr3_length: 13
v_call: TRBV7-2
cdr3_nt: TGTGCCAGCAGCTTAGCGCGAGGGCTTGGCTACACCTTC
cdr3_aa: CASSLARGLGYTF

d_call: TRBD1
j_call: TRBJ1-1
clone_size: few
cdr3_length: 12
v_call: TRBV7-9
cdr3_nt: TGTGCCAGCAGCTCCAGGGGGCCCGAAGCTTTCTTT
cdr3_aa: CASSSRGPEAFF

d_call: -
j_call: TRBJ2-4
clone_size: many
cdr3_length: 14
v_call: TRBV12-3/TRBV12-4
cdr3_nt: TGTGCCAGCAGTTCTAGCCTAGCCAAAAACATTCAGTACTTC
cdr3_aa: CASSSSLAKNIQYF

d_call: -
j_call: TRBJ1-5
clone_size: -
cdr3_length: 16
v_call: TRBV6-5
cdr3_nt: TGTGCCAGCAGTTACCCTGGGACACCTCTAAGGCAGCCCCAGCATTTT
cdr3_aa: CASSYPGTPLRQPQHF

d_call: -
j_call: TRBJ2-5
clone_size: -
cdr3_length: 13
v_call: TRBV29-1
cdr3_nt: TGCAGCGTTGAACACGAACTAGCAGGGACCCAGTACTTC
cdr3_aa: CSVEHELAGTQYF

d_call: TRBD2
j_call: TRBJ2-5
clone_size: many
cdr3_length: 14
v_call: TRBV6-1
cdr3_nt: TGTGCCAGCAGACTGGGACTAGCGGAGGAGACCCAGTACTTC
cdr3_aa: CASRLGLAEETQYF

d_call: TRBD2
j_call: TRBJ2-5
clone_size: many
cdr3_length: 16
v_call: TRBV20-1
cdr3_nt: TGCAGTGCTCGGAGAGGACTAGCGGGAGTGGAAGAGACCCAGTACTTC
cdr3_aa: CSARRGLAGVEETQYF

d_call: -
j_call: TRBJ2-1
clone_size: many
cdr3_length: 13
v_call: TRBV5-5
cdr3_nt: TGTGCCAGCAGCCCCCTCTTCTACAATGAGCAGTTCTTC
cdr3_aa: CASSPLFYNEQFF

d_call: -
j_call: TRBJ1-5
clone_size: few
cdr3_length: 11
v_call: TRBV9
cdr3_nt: TGTGCCAGCGGGGGGAATCAGCCCCAGCATTTT
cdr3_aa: CASGGNQPQHF

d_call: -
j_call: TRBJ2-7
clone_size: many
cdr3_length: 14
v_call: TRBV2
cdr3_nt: TGTGCCAGCATGCCCACGAGGAGCTCCTACGAGCAGTACTTC
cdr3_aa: CASMPTRSSYEQYF

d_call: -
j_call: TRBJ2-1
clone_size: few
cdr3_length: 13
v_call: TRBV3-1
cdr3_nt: TGTGCCAGCAGCCATAACAGGGACAATGAGCAGTTCTTC
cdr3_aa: CASSHNRDNEQFF

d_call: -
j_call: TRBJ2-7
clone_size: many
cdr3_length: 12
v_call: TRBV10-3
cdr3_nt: TGTGCCATCAGTGGGACGACGGACGAGCAGTACTTC
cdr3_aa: CAISGTTDEQYF

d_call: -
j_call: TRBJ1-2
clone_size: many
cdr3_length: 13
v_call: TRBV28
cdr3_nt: TGTGCCAGCAGGGAGGGCAGGGCCTATGGCTACACCTTC
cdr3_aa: CASREGRAYGYTF

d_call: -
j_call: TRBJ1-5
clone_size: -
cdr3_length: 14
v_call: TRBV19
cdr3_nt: TGTGCCAGTAGGTTAGACGCTGTCGGTCAGCCCCAGCATTTT
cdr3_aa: CASRLDAVGQPQHF

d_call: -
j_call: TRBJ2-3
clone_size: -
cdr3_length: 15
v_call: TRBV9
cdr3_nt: TGTGCCAGCAGCGTATCAATCGGGGAATTGGATACGCAGTATTTT
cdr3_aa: CASSVSIGELDTQYF

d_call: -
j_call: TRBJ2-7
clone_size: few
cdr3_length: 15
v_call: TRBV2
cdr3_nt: TGTGCCAGCAGTGCGTCGGCAGGGGCTTCCTACGAGCAGTACTTC
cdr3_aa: CASSASAGASYEQYF

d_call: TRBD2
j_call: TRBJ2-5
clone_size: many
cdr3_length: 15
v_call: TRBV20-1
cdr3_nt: TGCAGTGCTAGAACAGGACTAGCGGTACAAGAGACCCAGTACTTC
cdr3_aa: CSARTGLAVQETQYF

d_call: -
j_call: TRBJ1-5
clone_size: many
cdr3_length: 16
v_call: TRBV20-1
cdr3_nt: TGCAGTGCTAGAGATCGTACGGGGGCGGGCAATCAGCCCCAGCATTTT
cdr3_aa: CSARDRTGAGNQPQHF

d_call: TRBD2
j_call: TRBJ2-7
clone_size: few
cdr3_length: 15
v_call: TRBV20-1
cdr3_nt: TGCAGTGCTAGATCCACGGTCCAGCGGGGTGGTGAGCAGTACTTC
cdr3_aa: CSARSTVQRGGEQYF

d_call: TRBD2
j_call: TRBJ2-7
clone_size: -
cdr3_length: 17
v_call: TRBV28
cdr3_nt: TGTGCCAGCAGTTTAAGGACTAGCGGTTTCCTCTCCTACGAGCAGTACTTC
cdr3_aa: CASSLRTSGFLSYEQYF

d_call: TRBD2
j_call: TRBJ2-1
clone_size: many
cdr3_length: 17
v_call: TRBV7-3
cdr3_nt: TGTGCCAGCAGCTTAAATACGGCGGGAGGGCCAAACAATGAGCAGTTCTTC
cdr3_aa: CASSLNTAGGPNNEQFF

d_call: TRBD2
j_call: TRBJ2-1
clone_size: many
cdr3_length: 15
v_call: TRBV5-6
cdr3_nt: TGTGCCAGCAGCTTGCCTAGCGGGGGCTACAATGAGCAGTTCTTC
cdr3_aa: CASSLPSGGYNEQFF

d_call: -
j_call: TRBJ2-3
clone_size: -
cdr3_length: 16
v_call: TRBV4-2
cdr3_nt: TGTGCCAGCAGCCAAGTATCCTCAACTAGCACAGATACGCAGTATTTT
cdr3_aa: CASSQVSSTSTDTQYF

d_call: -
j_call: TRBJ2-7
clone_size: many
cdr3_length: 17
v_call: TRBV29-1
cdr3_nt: TGCAGCGTTGAAGAAACGGAGGATCAAGGTACTTCCTACGAGCAGTACTTC
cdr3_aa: CSVEETEDQGTSYEQYF